This record concerns one T cell receptor (beta chain) sequence. What it binds is not known. These data are taken from a study of CD8+ T cells in alopecia areata. Study overall: The SALT score measured affected scalp surface percentage in treated patients. Study results and limitations: More clonal than normal scalp was lesional scalp, particularly alopecia totalis/universalis.

Germline CDR1 is GTSNPN and CDR2 is SVGIG (reference sequence). The V gene lost 0 bases and the J gene lost 6 bases, with 7 bases spanning the gap. The CDR3 covers 12 residues. Extracted from the samples, RNA was reverse transcribed into cDNA to serve as the sequencing template. Only in-frame clones appear in the TCRdb table, and some are missing; sequencing was by immunoSEQ multiplex PCR. The sample lists some 180,000 clones, 51% occurring once. The treatment denotes: oral pan-JAK inhibitor, 5-10 mg twice daily. Lesional scalp tissue (obtained by punch biopsy) and peripheral blood were collected from alopecia areata patients.

The gene calls are TRBV30 and TRBJ2-3; tentative D call: TRBD2 (5 bases). The sequence derives from a human donor with alopecia areata. This specimen consisted of CD8+ T cells sorted from blood, obtained at week 52, from a patient treated with tofacitinib. The CDR3 is CAWSVEGDTQYF. The CDR3 DNA is TGTGCCTGGAGTGTAGAGGGCGATACGCAGTATTTT.